The 32 T cell receptor beta chains given below trace back to one sample, sequenced in a study of persistence of HIV-infected CD4 T cells. Cells were stimulated with overlapping HIV-1 Gag 15-mer peptides. Responding CD4+ T cells were sorted by upregulation of both CD40 ligand and CD69. Sequencing used immunoSEQ version 4 in survey mode. Measured with immunoSEQ multiplex PCR; TCRdb has only the in-frame clones, and not every one. The table lists fewer than 15,000 clones, about 69% of them singletons. For these TCRs, the target antigens are not known. The material was CD4+ T cells sorted from PBMCs after roughly 19-hour stimulation, obtained from a patient who received antiretroviral therapy. Receptor source: an adult man with HIV who was CMV-seropositive.

This clone is a singleton in its sample. This rearrangement joins TRBV3-1 (or the pseudogene TRBV3-2) to TRBJ1-2; TRBD1 aligns across 7 bases. Germline CDR1 LGHDT, CDR2 YNNKEL (reference sequence). The CDR3 consists of 14 residues. Trimming removed 6 bases from V and 4 bases from J; junction bases left unmatched: 8. In DNA form, the CDR3 reads TGTGCCAGCAGTCTCGGGACAGCCCTCTATGGCTACACCTTC. Amino acids: CASSLGTALYGYTF.

This chain connects TRBV19 to TRBJ1-5; D is uncertain. Germline V lookup: CDR1 LNHDA, CDR2 SQIVND (reference sequence). The CDR3 contains 13 residues. V was trimmed by 2 bases and J by 6 bases, leaving 8 bases between them. CDR3 loop: CASSITNRQPQHF. In DNA form, the CDR3 reads TGTGCCAGTAGTATAACCAACCGTCAGCCCCAGCATTTT. Variable domain in full (rest from reference TRBV19 and TRBJ1-5): DGGITQSPKYLFRKEGQNVTLSCEQNLNHDAMYWYRQDPGQGLRLIYYSQIVNDFQKGDIAEGYSVSREKKESFPLTVTSAQKNPTAFYLCASSITNRQPQHFGDGTRLSIL.

The CDR3 is CASSLTPYTEAFF. Written as DNA, the CDR3 is TGTGCCAGCAGCCTAACACCCTACACTGAAGCTTTCTTT. The chain combines TRBV6-5 with TRBJ1-1; no clear D gene. V lost 6 bases and J lost 3, with 11 bases in between. The CDR3 covers 13 residues. Looked up from germline, CDR1 is MNHEY and CDR2 is SVGAGI.

V is TRBV27 and J is TRBJ1-6; no reliable D call. CDR1 is MNHEY, CDR2 SMNVEV, per germline (reference sequence). Trimming shortened V by 1 base and J by 6 bases, and 16 bases separated the two germline ends. The CDR3 runs to 17 residues. CDR3 residues: CASSLLGPGAPNSPLHF. DNA for the CDR3: TGTGCCAGCAGTTTATTGGGCCCGGGTGCCCCTAATTCACCCCTCCACTTT.

This chain uses TRBV6-5 with TRBJ2-1, with 11 bases fitting TRBD2. The CDR3 loop spans 12 amino acids. Germline V gene sequence: CDR1 MNHEY, CDR2 SVGAGI. Trimming removed 8 bases from V and 11 bases from J; junction bases left unmatched: 5. The DNA for the CDR3 is TGTGCCAGCTCTAGCGGGGGGCCCCAGCAGTTCTTC. Amino acid sequence: CASSSGGPQQFF.

The CDR3 nucleotides are TGTGCCAGCACCAAGGCGGCGGGAGGAGGCAATGAGCAGTTCTTC. The encoded protein is CASTKAAGGGNEQFF. The gene calls are TRBV27 and TRBJ2-1, with 8 bases that match TRBD2. Trimming at V came to 7 bases and at J to 6 bases, leaving 11 bases not matched to a gene. Germline assignment: CDR1 MNHEY and CDR2 SMNVEV (reference sequence). This CDR3 is built from 15 residues.

This clone was seen more than once but under ten times. This chain connects TRBV4-3 to TRBJ1-1; D ambiguous. The CDR3 length is 15 residues. Trimming shortened V by 0 bases and J by 2 bases, and 10 bases separated the two germline ends. The germline V gene encodes CDR1 LGHNA and CDR2 YSLEER. The CDR3 sequence: CASSQEPFSNTEAFF. Here the CDR3 DNA reads TGCGCCAGCAGCCAAGAACCTTTCTCAAACACTGAAGCTTTCTTT.

The chain combines TRBV2 with TRBJ2-5, with a weak D call TRBD2 (5 bases). Trimming took off 6 bases at V and 5 bases at J, with 13 bases between the two ends. Germline CDR1 is SNHLY and CDR2 is FYNNEI. The CDR3 has 13 amino acids. In nucleotides, the CDR3 is TGTGCCAGCAGGGCTCTCTCGGGGGAGACCCAGTACTTC. This codes for CASRALSGETQYF. Based on the CDR3 plus reference TRBV2 and TRBJ2-5, the full variable domain is EPEVTQTPSHQVTQMGQEVILRCVPISNHLYFYWYRQILGQKVEFLVSFYNNEISEKSEIFDDQFSVERPDGSNFTLKIRSTKLEDSAMYFCASRALSGETQYFGPGTRLLVL.

The CDR3 protein is CASFGLAGGGYEQFF. CDR3 sequence (DNA): TGTGCCAGTTTCGGGCTAGCGGGAGGGGGGTATGAGCAGTTCTTC. J is TRBJ2-1 and V is TRBV19; TRBD2 matches 12 bases. Germline-derived CDR1 and CDR2 are LNHDA and SQIVND (reference sequence). Trimming took 8 bases from V and 8 from J; bases not matched to a gene: 10. CDR3 length: 15 amino acids.

The chain recombines TRBV7-8 with TRBJ2-5; D not certain. This CDR3 spans 15 amino acids. Per the germline V gene, CDR1 is SGHVS and CDR2 is FQNEAQ. Trimming shortened V by 5 bases and J by 5 bases, and 18 bases separated the two germline ends. CDR3 loop: CASSVGNAARETQYF. In DNA, the CDR3 is TGTGCCAGCAGCGTCGGAAATGCGGCCCGGGAGACCCAGTACTTC.

This CDR3 is CASNLGGAWEPQHF. CDR3 DNA: TGTGCCAGTAACTTGGGGGGGGCGTGGGAGCCCCAGCATTTT. The J gene is TRBJ1-5, the V gene TRBV19; D is perhaps TRBD1 (6 bases). CDR3 length equals 14 residues. CDR1 LNHDA and CDR2 SQIVND come from the germline V gene (reference sequence). The V end lost 7 bases, the J end lost 8 bases, and 18 bases lay between the germline ends.

The gene calls are TRBV7-2 and TRBJ2-3; D might be TRBD1 or TRBD2, each matching 5 bases. Germline V CDR1 and CDR2: SGHTA, FQGNSA. The CDR3 has 14 amino acids. The V gene lost 5 bases and the J gene lost 2 bases, with 11 bases spanning the gap. CDR3 in amino acids: CASSTGRPTDTQYF. The CDR3 bases are TGTGCCAGCAGCACGGGACGTCCCACAGATACGCAGTATTTT.

The chain joins TRBV20-1 to TRBJ2-1, with no clear D. The germline CDR1 and CDR2 sequences are DFQATT and SNEGSKA (reference sequence). V shed 6 bases and J shed 7 bases, with 7 bases lying between them. The CDR3 runs 10 residues. The CDR3 sequence is CSAGPNEQFF. The CDR3 region has the DNA TGCAGTGCCGGCCCTAATGAGCAGTTCTTC.

The genes are TRBV19 and TRBJ2-1; D perhaps matches TRBD1 (6 bases). V lost 7 bases and J 5 bases, leaving 12 bases between the germline ends. The germline V gene encodes CDR1 LNHDA and CDR2 SQIVND (reference sequence). This CDR3 region has 13 residues. CDR3 amino acids: CASTGRGNNEQFF. The CDR3 DNA is TGTGCCAGTACTGGCAGGGGTAACAATGAGCAGTTCTTC.

V is TRBV6-5 and J is TRBJ2-5, with D unresolved. The CDR3 covers 12 residues. Trimming took off 3 bases at V and 0 bases at J, with 2 bases between the two ends. In germline, CDR1 is MNHEY, CDR2 SVGAGI. The DNA for the CDR3 is TGTGCCAGCAGTTATTACCAAGAGACCCAGTACTTC. Translating it yields CASSYYQETQYF.

This clone was found a few times. CDR3: CSVLGGKTYEKLFF. In DNA, the CDR3 is TGCAGCGTACTAGGGGGAAAGACGTATGAAAAACTGTTTTTT. The chain recombines TRBV29-1 with TRBJ1-4; D possibly corresponds to TRBD1 (6 bases). This CDR3 is built from 14 residues. Germline V lookup: CDR1 SQVTM, CDR2 ANQGSEA. Deletions cut 6 bases from V and 6 bases from J, with 17 bases between.

This clone was recorded a few times. This chain uses TRBV27 with TRBJ1-5; D gene ambiguous. Germline loops: CDR1 MNHEY, CDR2 SMNVEV (reference sequence). The CDR3 is made up of 13 amino acids. The V end was cut by 8 bases, the J end by 3 bases, with 11 bases between. CDR3 region: CASRRGHNQPQHF. DNA for the CDR3: TGTGCCAGCCGACGGGGTCACAATCAGCCCCAGCATTTT.

This clone has only a few counts. The CDR3: CASSTTGGGQPQHF. Written as DNA, the CDR3 is TGTGCCAGCAGTACTACAGGGGGCGGTCAGCCCCAGCATTTT. This rearrangement joins TRBV6-6 to TRBJ1-5; TRBD1 agrees at 9 bases. The CDR3 has 14 amino acids. Germline V gene data show CDR1 as MNHNY and CDR2 as SVGAGI (reference sequence). With 5 bases clipped from V and 6 bases from J, the junction kept 5 bases outside the gene matches.

The rearrangement links TRBV4-3 to TRBJ1-3; D possibly corresponds to TRBD1 (5 bases). CDR1 and CDR2 (germline): LGHNA, YSLEER. With 0 bases removed from V and 0 bases from J, the gap between germline ends came to 12 bases. The length of the CDR3 is 17 residues. The CDR3 here is CASSQDLGRISGNTIYF. CDR3 coding DNA: TGCGCCAGCAGCCAAGATTTGGGACGGATCTCTGGAAACACCATATATTTT.

This clone was observed a few times. The chain couples TRBV2 to TRBJ2-1; D is unresolved. This CDR3 spans 11 amino acids. The V end lost 0 bases, the J end lost 9 bases, and 3 bases lay between the germline ends. From germline, CDR1 is SNHLY and CDR2 FYNNEI. CDR3 bases: TGTGCCAGCAGTGAAGCAGTTGAGCAGTTCTTC. Translating gives CASSEAVEQFF. Full variable domain (remainder filled in from reference TRBV2 and TRBJ2-1): EPEVTQTPSHQVTQMGQEVILRCVPISNHLYFYWYRQILGQKVEFLVSFYNNEISEKSEIFDDQFSVERPDGSNFTLKIRSTKLEDSAMYFCASSEAVEQFFGPGTRLTVL.

By share, this clone counts as medium-sized. This chain uses TRBV3-1 (or the pseudogene TRBV3-2) with TRBJ1-5, with D possibly TRBD1 on 5 matching bases. V was trimmed by 0 bases and J by 0 bases, leaving 18 bases between them. The germline CDR1 and CDR2 sequences are LGHDT and YNNKEL (reference sequence). The CDR3 is 19 residues long. DNA of the CDR3: TGTGCCAGCAGCCAAGATGATCCTCGGGGGGTGAATAGCAATCAGCCCCAGCATTTT. This codes for CASSQDDPRGVNSNQPQHF.

This chain connects TRBV7-2 to TRBJ2-2; maybe TRBD2 (7 bases). The V end lost 4 bases, the J end lost 5 bases, and 11 bases lay between the germline ends. The CDR3 length is 14 residues. Germline V gene data show CDR1 as SGHTA and CDR2 as FQGNSA. The CDR3 nucleotides are TGTGCCAGCAGCTCCAGGGGAGGGACCGGGGAGCTGTTTTTT. It translates to CASSSRGGTGELFF.

J is TRBJ2-7 and V is TRBV13; TRBD2 aligns across 12 bases. The CDR3 loop spans 15 amino acids. The trim removed 2 bases at V and 4 bases at J, leaving 3 bases unmatched. Germline V lookup: CDR1 PRHDT, CDR2 FYEKMQ (reference sequence). The CDR3 region is CASSLLTSGRYEQYF. DNA of the CDR3: TGTGCCAGCAGCTTACTGACTAGCGGGAGATACGAGCAGTACTTC.

This chain joins TRBV6-1 and TRBJ1-2; no reliable D call. Germline V gene data show CDR1 as MNHNS and CDR2 as SASEGT. The CDR3 sequence is 12 residues long. Trimming removed 2 bases from V and 13 bases from J, with 14 bases in between. The CDR3 loop reads CASSEWPEVVTF. The CDR3 DNA sequence: TGTGCCAGCAGTGAATGGCCAGAAGTTGTCACCTTC.

The V and J genes are TRBV19 and TRBJ1-3; tentatively, D is TRBD1 (5 bases). Trimming took 6 bases from V and 3 from J, leaving 12 bases between them. Germline V CDR1 and CDR2: LNHDA, SQIVND (reference sequence). The CDR3 length is 14 residues. The CDR3 reads CASREGTLGNTIYF. The CDR3 bases are TGTGCCAGTAGGGAAGGGACGCTTGGAAACACCATATATTTT.

In this sample, this clone turned up once. The chain employs TRBV7-8 and TRBJ2-1, with no clear D. Germline V gene sequence: CDR1 SGHVS, CDR2 FQNEAQ. This CDR3 is built from 10 residues. V was trimmed by 8 bases and J by 3 bases, leaving 2 bases between them. The CDR3 coding sequence is TGTGCCAGCGGCTACAATGAGCAGTTCTTC. Protein: CASGYNEQFF.

This clone came up a few times. The chain recombines TRBV7-9 with TRBJ1-3, with D unclear. Per germline, CDR1 SEHNR and CDR2 FQNEAQ (reference sequence). The CDR3 is 16 residues long. Trimming removed 0 bases at V and 2 bases at J, with 11 bases between. Here the CDR3 reads CASSLARAVTGNTIYF. The CDR3 DNA follows: TGTGCCAGCAGCTTAGCGAGGGCCGTGACTGGAAACACCATATATTTT.

V is TRBV10-3 and J is TRBJ1-1, with 7 bases matching TRBD1. The germline V gene has CDR1 ENHRY and CDR2 SYGVKD. This CDR3 is built from 15 residues. J gave up 5 bases and V 7 bases, and 13 bases lay outside the gene matches. The CDR3 nucleotides read TGTGCCATCAACCCAGCTGGGCAGGGACAGACTGAAGCTTTCTTT. Its protein is CAINPAGQGQTEAFF.

The gene calls are TRBV27 and TRBJ1-2; D is unresolved. Germline V lookup: CDR1 MNHEY, CDR2 SMNVEV (reference sequence). The V gene lost 2 bases and the J gene lost 6 bases, with 13 bases spanning the gap. This CDR3 is 14 amino acids long. The CDR3 loop is CASSLGPARDGYTF. CDR3 in DNA: TGTGCCAGCAGTTTAGGGCCAGCCCGGGATGGCTACACCTTC.

The chain recombines TRBV2 with TRBJ1-3; TRBD1 agrees at 7 bases. CDR1 is SNHLY, CDR2 FYNNEI, per germline. J gave up 0 bases and V 6 bases, and 8 bases lay outside the gene matches. This CDR3 comprises 16 residues. CDR3 residues: CASRAGQLSSGNTIYF. The CDR3 DNA follows: TGTGCCAGCAGGGCGGGACAGCTTTCCTCTGGAAACACCATATATTTT.

This clone was detected a few times. CDR3 region: CAWSGQGGLATEAFF. The DNA of the CDR3 is TGTGCCTGGAGTGGACAGGGGGGCCTGGCCACTGAAGCTTTCTTT. The gene calls are TRBV30 and TRBJ1-1; 9 nucleotides match TRBD1. Germline V CDR1 and CDR2: GTSNPN, SVGIG (reference sequence). The CDR3 loop spans 15 amino acids. V gave up 1 base and J gave up 4 bases; unmatched junction bases: 7.

V gene TRBV18 combines with J gene TRBJ1-3; 10 bases fit TRBD1. This CDR3 region has 14 residues. Trimming at V came to 2 bases and at J to 7 bases, leaving 2 bases not matched to a gene. Per the germline V gene, CDR1 is KGHSH and CDR2 is LQKENI. The CDR3 DNA is TGTGCCAGCTCACCAGCGGACAGGGGGAACACCATATATTTT. Encoded protein: CASSPADRGNTIYF. Complete variable domain (other parts from reference TRBV18 and TRBJ1-3): NAGVMQNPRHLVRRRGQEARLRCSPMKGHSHVYWYRQLPEEGLKFMVYLQKENIIDESGMPKERFSAEFPKEGPSILRIQQVVRGDSAAYFCASSPADRGNTIYFGEGSWLTVV.